The source of this T cell receptor beta chain is a study of blood T cell repertoires in COVID-19. Turning to the study itself: Sample material is recorded as cDNA or gDNA derived from T cells, B-cell-depleted T cells, or PBMCs.

Living in about 25 US areas, the participants were between 18 and 89 years of age. Cohort placement rested on clinical history that participants reported themselves. The CDR3 contains 15 residues. Germline CDR1 reads MDHEN; CDR2 reads SYDVKM. Trimming pared 7 bases from V and 8 bases from J, leaving 22 bases between. Original handling: The assay estimated nucleated cells by amplifying reference gene primers. Repertoires were generated with immunoSEQ multiplex PCR, while TCRdb's copy carries only in-frame clones and drops some. V and J calls and clone size come straight from that table; D and trimming were deduced from the DNA. In the table there are approximately 260,000 clones, approximately 90% of which are singletons.

The sequencing input was PBMCs or T cells enriched from blood (not recorded which). The chain is built from TRBV28 and TRBJ2-3; possibly TRBD1 for D (5 bases). The sequence came from a woman aged 30 to 39 with acute COVID-19. The CDR3 reads CASTYYSGAWGTQYF. The CDR3 region has the DNA TGTGCCAGCACATATTATTCTGGGGCGTGGGGTACGCAGTATTTT.